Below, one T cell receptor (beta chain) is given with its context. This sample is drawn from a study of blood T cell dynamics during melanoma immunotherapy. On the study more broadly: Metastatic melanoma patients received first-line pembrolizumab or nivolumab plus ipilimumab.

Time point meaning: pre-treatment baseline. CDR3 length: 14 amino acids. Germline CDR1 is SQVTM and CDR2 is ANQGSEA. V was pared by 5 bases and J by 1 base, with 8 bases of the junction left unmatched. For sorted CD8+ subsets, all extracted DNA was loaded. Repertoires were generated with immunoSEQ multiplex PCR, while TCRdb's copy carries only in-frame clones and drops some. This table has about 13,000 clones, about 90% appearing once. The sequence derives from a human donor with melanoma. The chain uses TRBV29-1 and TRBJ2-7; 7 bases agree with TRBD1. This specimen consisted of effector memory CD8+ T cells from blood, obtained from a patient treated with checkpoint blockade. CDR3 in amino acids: CSVTARDSSYEQYF. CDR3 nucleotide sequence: TGCAGCGTTACCGCTCGGGACAGTTCCTACGAGCAGTACTTC.